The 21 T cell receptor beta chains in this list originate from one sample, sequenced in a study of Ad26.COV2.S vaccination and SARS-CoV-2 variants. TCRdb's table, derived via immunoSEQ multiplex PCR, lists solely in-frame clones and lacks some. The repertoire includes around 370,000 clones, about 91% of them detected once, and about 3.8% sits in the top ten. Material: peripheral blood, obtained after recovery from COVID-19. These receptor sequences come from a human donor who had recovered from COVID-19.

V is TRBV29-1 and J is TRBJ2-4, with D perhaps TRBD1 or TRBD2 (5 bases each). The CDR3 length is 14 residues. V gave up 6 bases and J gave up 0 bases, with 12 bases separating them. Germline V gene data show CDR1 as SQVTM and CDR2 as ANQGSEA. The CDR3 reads CSVGRDGAKNIQYF. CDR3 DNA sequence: TGCAGCGTGGGTCGGGACGGAGCCAAAAACATTCAGTACTTC. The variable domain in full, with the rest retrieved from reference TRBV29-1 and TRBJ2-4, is SAVISQKPSRDICQRGTSLTIQCQVDSQVTMMFWYRQQPGQSLTLIATANQGSEATYESGFVIDKFPISRPNLTFSTLTVSNMSPEDSSIYLCSVGRDGAKNIQYFGAGTRLSVL.

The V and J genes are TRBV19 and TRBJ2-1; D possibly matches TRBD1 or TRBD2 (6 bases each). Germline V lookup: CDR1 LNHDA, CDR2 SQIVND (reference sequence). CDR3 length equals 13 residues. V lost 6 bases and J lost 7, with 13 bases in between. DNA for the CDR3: TGTGCCAGTAGCCGGGGGCCTCAAAATGAGCAGTTCTTC. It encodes CASSRGPQNEQFF.

The CDR3 protein is CASSLASGGSYEQYF. For the CDR3, the DNA is TGCGCCAGCAGCTTGGCTAGCGGGGGTTCCTACGAGCAGTACTTC. The chain couples TRBV5-1 to TRBJ2-7, with 10 bases identical to TRBD2. J was trimmed by 1 base and V by 0 bases; bases with no gene match: 1. The CDR3 totals 15 residues. Germline loops: CDR1 SGHRS, CDR2 YFSETQ.

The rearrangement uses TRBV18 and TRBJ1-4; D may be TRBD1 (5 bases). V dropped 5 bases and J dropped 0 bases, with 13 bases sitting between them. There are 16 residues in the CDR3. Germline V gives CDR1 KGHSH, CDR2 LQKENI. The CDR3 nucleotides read TGTGCCAGCTCATCCAAACAGGCGACAACTAATGAAAAACTGTTTTTT. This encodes CASSSKQATTNEKLFF.

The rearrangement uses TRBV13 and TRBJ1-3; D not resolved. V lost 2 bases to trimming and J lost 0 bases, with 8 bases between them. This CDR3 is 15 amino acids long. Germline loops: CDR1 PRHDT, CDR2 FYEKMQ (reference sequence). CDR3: CASSLPTSSGNTIYF. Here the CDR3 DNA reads TGTGCCAGCAGCTTACCGACGAGCTCTGGAAACACCATATATTTT.

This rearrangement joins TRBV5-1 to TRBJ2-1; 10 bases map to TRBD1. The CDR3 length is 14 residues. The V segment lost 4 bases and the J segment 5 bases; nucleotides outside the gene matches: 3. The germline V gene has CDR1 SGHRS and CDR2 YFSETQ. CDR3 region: CASSLDRGHNEQFF. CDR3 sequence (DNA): TGCGCCAGCAGCCTCGACAGGGGGCACAATGAGCAGTTCTTC.

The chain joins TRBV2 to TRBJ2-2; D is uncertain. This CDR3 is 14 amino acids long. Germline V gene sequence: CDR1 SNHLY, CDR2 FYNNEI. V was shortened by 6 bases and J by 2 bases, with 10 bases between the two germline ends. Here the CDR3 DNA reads TGTGCCAGCAGCCCACGGGCTAACACCGGGGAGCTGTTTTTT. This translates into CASSPRANTGELFF.

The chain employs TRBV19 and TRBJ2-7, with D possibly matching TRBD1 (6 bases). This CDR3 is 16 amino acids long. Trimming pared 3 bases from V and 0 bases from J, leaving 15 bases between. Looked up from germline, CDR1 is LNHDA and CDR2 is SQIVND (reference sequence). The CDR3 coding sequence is TGTGCCAGTAGTATGTTAAGTGGCAGGGGCTCCTACGAGCAGTACTTC. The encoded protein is CASSMLSGRGSYEQYF. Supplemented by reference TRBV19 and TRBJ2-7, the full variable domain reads DGGITQSPKYLFRKEGQNVTLSCEQNLNHDAMYWYRQDPGQGLRLIYYSQIVNDFQKGDIAEGYSVSREKKESFPLTVTSAQKNPTAFYLCASSMLSGRGSYEQYFGPGTRLTVT.

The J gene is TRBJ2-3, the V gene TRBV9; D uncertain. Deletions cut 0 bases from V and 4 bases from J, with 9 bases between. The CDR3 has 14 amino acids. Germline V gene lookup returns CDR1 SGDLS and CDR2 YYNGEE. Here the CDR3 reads CASSVVPQADTQYF. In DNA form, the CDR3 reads TGTGCCAGCAGCGTAGTCCCCCAAGCAGATACGCAGTATTTT.

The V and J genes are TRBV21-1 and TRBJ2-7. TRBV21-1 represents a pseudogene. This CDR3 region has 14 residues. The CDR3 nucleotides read TGTGCCAGCAGCAAAGAGGGGGGCATCTACGAGCAGTACTTC. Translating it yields CASSKEGGIYEQYF.

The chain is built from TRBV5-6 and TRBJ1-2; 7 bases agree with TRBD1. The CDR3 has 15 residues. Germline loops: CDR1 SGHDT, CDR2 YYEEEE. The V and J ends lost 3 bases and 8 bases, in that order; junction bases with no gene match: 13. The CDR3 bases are TGTGCCAGCAGCTGGGACCGGACAGGCGCGTCCGGCTACACCTTC. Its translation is CASSWDRTGASGYTF.

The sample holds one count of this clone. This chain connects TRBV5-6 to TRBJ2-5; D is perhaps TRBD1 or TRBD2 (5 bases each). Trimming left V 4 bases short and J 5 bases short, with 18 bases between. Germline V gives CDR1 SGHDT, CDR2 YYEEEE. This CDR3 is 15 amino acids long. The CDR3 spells CASSPGTAVAETQYF. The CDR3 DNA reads TGTGCCAGCAGCCCTGGGACCGCGGTCGCGGAGACCCAGTACTTC.

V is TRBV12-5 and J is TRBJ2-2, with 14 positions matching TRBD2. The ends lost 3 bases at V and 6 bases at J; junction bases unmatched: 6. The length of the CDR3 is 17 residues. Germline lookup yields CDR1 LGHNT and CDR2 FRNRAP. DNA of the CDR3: TGTGCTAGTGGTTTCCCTGGACTAGCGGGGGGCGCCGGGGAGCTGTTTTTT. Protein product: CASGFPGLAGGAGELFF.

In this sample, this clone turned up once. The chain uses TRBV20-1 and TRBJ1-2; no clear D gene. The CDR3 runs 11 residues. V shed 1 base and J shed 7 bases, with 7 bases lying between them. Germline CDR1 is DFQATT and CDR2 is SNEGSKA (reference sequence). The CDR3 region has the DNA TGCAGTGCTAGAGGCGCGGCTGGCTACACCTTC. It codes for CSARGAAGYTF.

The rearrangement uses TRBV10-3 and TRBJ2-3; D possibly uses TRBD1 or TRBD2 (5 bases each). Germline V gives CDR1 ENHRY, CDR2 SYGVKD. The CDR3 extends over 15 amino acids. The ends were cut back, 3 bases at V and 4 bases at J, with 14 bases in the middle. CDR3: CAISDSAQGADTQYF. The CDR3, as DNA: TGTGCCATCAGTGATAGCGCCCAGGGCGCAGATACGCAGTATTTT.

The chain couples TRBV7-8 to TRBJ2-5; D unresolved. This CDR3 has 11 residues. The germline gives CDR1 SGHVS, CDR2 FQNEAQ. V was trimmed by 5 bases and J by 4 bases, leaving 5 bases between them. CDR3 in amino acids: CASSIGETQYF. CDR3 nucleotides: TGTGCCAGCAGCATAGGAGAGACCCAGTACTTC.

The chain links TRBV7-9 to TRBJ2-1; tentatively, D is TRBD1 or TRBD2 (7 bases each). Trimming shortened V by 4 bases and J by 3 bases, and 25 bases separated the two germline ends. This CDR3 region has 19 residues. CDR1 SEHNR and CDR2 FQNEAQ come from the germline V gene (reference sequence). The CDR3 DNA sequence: TGTGCCAGCAGCTCGCGACAGGGCCGCAGGGGGGGCTTCTACAATGAGCAGTTCTTC. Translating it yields CASSSRQGRRGGFYNEQFF.

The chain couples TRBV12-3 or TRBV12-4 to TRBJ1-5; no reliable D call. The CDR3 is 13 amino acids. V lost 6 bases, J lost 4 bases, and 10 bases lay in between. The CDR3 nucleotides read TGTGCCAGCAGATCACAGCCAAATCAGCCCCAGCATTTT. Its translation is CASRSQPNQPQHF.

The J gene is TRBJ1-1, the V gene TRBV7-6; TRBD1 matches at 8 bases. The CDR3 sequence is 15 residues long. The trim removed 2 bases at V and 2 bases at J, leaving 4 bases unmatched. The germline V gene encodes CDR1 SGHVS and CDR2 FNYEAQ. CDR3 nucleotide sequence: TGTGCCAGCAGCTTATCAACAGGGGGAAACACTGAAGCTTTCTTT. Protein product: CASSLSTGGNTEAFF.

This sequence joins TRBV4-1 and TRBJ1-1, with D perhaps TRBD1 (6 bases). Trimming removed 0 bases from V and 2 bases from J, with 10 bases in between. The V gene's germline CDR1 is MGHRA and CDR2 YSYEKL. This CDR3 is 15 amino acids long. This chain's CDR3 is CASSQERGLNTEAFF. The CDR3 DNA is TGCGCCAGCAGCCAAGAGCGGGGGCTCAACACTGAAGCTTTCTTT.

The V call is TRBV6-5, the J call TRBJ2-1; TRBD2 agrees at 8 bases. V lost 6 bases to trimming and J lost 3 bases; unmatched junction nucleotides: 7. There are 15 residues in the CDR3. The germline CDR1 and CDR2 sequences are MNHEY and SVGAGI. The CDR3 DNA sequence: TGTGCCAGCAGACCCCAGACTAGCGTCTACAATGAGCAGTTCTTC. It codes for CASRPQTSVYNEQFF.